The present TCR beta chain was sequenced within a study of cytotoxic CD8 clonotypes in ibrutinib-treated CLL. Study-wide context: Sequencing produced an average of about 250,000 productive templates and about 99,000 productive rearrangements per sample.

The study's findings and limits: Clonality was higher at ibrutinib response and returned toward baseline at progression.

TCRdb keeps only in-frame clones here, not all; method: immunoSEQ multiplex PCR. This sample has about 310,000 clones; around four fifths occur once, and the top ten carry more than 6%. The CDR3 loop spans 13 amino acids. Trimming shortened V by 5 bases and J by 1 base, and 11 bases separated the two germline ends. Germline V gene lookup returns CDR1 GTSNPN and CDR2 SVGIG (reference sequence). Concerning this clone itself: Its antigen is undetermined.

The TCR comes from a human donor with chronic lymphocytic leukemia. The starting material was PBMCs, obtained before ibrutinib treatment. J is TRBJ2-5 and V is TRBV30; no firm D call. CDR3 loop: CAWSFRPQETQYF. The CDR3 nucleotides are TGTGCCTGGTCATTCCGACCCCAAGAGACCCAGTACTTC.